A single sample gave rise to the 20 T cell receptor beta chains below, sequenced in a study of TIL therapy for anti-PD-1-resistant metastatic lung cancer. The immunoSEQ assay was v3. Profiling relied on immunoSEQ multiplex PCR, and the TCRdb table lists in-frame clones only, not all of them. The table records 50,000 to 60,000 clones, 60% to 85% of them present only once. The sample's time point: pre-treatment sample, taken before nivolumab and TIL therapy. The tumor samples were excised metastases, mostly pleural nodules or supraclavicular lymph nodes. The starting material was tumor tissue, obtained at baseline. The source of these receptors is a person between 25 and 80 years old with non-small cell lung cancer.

CDR3 sequence: CASSFQGGLADTQYF. In DNA form, the CDR3 reads TGTGCCAGCAGCTTTCAAGGGGGCTTAGCAGATACGCAGTATTTT. This rearrangement joins TRBV7-9 to TRBJ2-3; 7 nucleotides match TRBD1. Germline values: CDR1 SEHNR, CDR2 FQNEAQ (reference sequence). The CDR3 has 15 residues. V was pared by 3 bases and J by 4 bases, with 7 bases of the junction left unmatched.

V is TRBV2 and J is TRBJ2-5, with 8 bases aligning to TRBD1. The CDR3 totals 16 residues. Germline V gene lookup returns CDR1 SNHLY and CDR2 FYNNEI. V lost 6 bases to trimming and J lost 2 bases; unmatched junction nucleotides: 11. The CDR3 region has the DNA TGTGCCAGCAGGGCTGGACAGGGACTGGTACAAGAGACCCAGTACTTC. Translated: CASRAGQGLVQETQYF.

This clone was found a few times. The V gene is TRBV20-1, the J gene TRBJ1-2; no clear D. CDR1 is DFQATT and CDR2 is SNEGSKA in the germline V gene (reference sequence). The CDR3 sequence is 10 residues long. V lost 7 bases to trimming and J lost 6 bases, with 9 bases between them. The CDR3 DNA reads TGCAGTGTGGCAGAAGATGGCTACACCTTC. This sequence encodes CSVAEDGYTF.

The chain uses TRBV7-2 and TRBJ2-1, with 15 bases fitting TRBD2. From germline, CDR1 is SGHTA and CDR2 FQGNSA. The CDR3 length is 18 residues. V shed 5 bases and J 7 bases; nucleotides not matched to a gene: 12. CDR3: CASSQLPGLAGGKNEQFF. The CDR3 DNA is TGTGCCAGCAGCCAACTTCCGGGACTAGCGGGAGGTAAAAATGAGCAGTTCTTC.

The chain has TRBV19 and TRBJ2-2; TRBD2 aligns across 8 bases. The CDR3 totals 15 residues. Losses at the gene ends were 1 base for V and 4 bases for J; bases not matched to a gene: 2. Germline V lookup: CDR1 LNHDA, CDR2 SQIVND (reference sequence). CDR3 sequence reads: CASSIAGGRTGELFF. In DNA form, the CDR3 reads TGTGCCAGTAGTATAGCGGGGGGGCGCACCGGGGAGCTGTTTTTT.

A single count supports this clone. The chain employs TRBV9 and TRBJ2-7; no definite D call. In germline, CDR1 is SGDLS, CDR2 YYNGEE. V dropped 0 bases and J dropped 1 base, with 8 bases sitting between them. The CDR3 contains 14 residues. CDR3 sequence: CASSVEQYSYEQYF. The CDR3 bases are TGTGCCAGCAGCGTAGAACAGTATTCCTACGAGCAGTACTTC.

Written as DNA, the CDR3 is TGTGCCAGCAGTCCGGGGACTAGCGGGAGACTCAAAAACATTCAGTACTTC. This gives the protein CASSPGTSGRLKNIQYF. V is TRBV27 and J is TRBJ2-4; 14 positions agree with TRBD2. With 5 bases clipped from V and 3 bases from J, the junction kept 6 bases outside the gene matches. CDR1 is MNHEY, CDR2 SMNVEV, per germline (reference sequence). This CDR3 has 17 amino acids.

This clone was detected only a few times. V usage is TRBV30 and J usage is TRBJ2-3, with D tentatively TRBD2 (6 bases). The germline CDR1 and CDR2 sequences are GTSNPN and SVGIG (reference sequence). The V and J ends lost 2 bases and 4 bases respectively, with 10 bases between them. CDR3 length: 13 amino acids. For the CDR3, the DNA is TGTGCCTGGAGTCAAAGGGAGGCAGATACGCAGTATTTT. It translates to CAWSQREADTQYF.

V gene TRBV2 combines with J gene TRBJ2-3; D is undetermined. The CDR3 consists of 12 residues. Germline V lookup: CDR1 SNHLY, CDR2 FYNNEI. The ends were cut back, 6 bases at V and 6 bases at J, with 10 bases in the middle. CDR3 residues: CASSPSADTQYF. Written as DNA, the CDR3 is TGTGCCAGCAGCCCATCAGCGGATACGCAGTATTTT.

The CDR3 nucleotides are TGTGCCATCAGTGCCCCTACTGTAAGCTCCTACGAGCAGTACTTC. This sequence encodes CAISAPTVSSYEQYF. The gene calls are TRBV10-3 and TRBJ2-7; D gene uncertain. The germline gives CDR1 ENHRY, CDR2 SYGVKD. The CDR3 runs to 15 residues. The V end lost 4 bases, the J end lost 0 bases, and 13 bases lay between the germline ends.

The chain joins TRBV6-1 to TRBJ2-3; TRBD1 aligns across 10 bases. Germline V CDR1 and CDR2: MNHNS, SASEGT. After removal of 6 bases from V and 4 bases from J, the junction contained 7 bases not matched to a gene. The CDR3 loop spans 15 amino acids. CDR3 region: CASSKDRGVSDTQYF. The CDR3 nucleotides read TGTGCCAGCAGCAAGGACAGGGGGGTGTCAGATACGCAGTATTTT.

As DNA, the CDR3 is TGTGCCAGCAACACCGGGACTAGCGAGACCCAGTACTTC. This sequence encodes CASNTGTSETQYF. The gene calls are TRBV7-6 and TRBJ2-5; TRBD2 aligns across 9 bases. The germline V gene encodes CDR1 SGHVS and CDR2 FNYEAQ. The ends lost 7 bases at V and 5 bases at J; junction bases unmatched: 5. CDR3 length: 13 residues.

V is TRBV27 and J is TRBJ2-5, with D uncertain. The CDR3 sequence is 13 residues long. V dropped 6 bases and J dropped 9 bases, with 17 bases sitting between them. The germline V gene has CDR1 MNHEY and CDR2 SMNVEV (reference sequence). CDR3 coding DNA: TGTGCCAGCAGGCCTTGGACCGCGATATCCCAGTACTTC. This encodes CASRPWTAISQYF.

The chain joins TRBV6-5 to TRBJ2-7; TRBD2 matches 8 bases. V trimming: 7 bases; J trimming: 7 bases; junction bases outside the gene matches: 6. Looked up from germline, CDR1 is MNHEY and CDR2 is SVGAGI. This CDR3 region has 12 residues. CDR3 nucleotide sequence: TGTGCCAGCACCAGAGCGGGAGTTGAGCAGTACTTC. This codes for CASTRAGVEQYF.

DNA of the CDR3: TGTGCCAGCAGCCGTAGCGGGAGACGGTCCTACGAGCAGTACTTC. This codes for CASSRSGRRSYEQYF. This rearrangement joins TRBV28 to TRBJ2-7, with TRBD2 matching over 9 bases. The germline V gene encodes CDR1 MDHEN and CDR2 SYDVKM. The CDR3 contains 15 residues. Germline trimming cut 6 bases from V and 1 base from J; bases unmatched to any gene: 7. Full variable domain (outside the CDR3, taken from reference TRBV28 and TRBJ2-7): DVKVTQSSRYLVKRTGEKVFLECVQDMDHENMFWYRQDPGLGLRLIYFSYDVKMKEKGDIPEGYSVSREKKERFSLILESASTNQTSMYLCASSRSGRRSYEQYFGPGTRLTVT.

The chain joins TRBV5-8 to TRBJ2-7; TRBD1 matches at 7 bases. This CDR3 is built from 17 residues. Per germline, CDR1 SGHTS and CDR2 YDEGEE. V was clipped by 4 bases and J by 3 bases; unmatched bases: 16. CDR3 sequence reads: CASSIKQGTTFYYEQYF. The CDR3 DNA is TGTGCCAGCAGCATAAAACAGGGGACGACCTTCTACTACGAGCAGTACTTC. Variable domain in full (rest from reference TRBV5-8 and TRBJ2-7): EAGVTQSPTHLIKTRGQQATLRCSPISGHTSVYWYQQALGLGLQFLLWYDEGEERNRGNFPPRFSGRQFPNYSSELNVNALELEDSALYLCASSIKQGTTFYYEQYFGPGTRLTVT.

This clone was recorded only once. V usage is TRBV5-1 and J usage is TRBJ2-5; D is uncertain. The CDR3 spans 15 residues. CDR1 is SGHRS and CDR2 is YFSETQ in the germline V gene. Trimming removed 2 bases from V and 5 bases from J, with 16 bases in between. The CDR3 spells CASSFNNIPGETQYF. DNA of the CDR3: TGCGCCAGCAGCTTTAATAACATCCCCGGGGAGACCCAGTACTTC.

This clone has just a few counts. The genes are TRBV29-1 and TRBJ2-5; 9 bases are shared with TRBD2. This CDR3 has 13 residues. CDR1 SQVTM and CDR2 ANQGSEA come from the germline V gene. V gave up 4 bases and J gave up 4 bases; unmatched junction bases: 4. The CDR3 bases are TGCAGCGTTGGTCTAGCGGGACGAGAGACCCAGTACTTC. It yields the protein CSVGLAGRETQYF.

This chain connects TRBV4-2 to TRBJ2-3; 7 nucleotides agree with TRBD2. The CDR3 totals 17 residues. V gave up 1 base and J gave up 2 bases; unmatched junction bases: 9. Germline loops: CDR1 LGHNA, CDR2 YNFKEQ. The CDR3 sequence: CASSQGRRGVLTDTQYF. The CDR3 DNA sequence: TGTGCCAGCAGCCAAGGTAGACGGGGGGTCCTCACAGATACGCAGTATTTT.

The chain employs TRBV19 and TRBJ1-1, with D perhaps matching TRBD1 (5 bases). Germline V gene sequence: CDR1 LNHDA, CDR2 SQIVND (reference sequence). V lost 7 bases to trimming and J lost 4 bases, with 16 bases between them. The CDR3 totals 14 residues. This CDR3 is CASKSTVWATEAFF. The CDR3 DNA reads TGTGCCAGTAAGTCGACAGTATGGGCCACTGAAGCTTTCTTT.